This TCR beta chain was recovered during a study of shared T cell receptors in the human thymus. The CDR3 length is 15 residues. CDR1 and CDR2 from the germline V gene are MNHEY and SMNVEV (reference sequence). Assay: immunoSEQ multiplex PCR; the TCRdb copy retains only in-frame clones and omits some. The top ten clones hold about 0.0094% of a sample with 600,000 or so clones, approximately 89% of them seen once. As regards this clone: Sequence at one end of the junction differs from germline and may be a read error.

These same records also appear under a second study, on human thymus T cells. Per that study: Donor material was obtained from healthy Finnish infants undergoing corrective surgery for congenital heart defects. Resections that were taken during corrective heart surgery supplied the thymus tissue. Thymic repertoires overlap heavily among unrelated individuals, related research has reported.

The sample consisted of thymocytes. This clonotype originated in a boy younger than two with a congenital heart defect. This sequence joins TRBV27 and TRBJ2-3; 8 nucleotides match TRBD2. CDR3 bases: TGTGCCAGCACCGTCAGGAGCGGGAGCAAAGATACGCAGTATTTT. Translating gives CASTVRSGSKDTQYF.